This T cell receptor (beta chain) came from a study of blood T cell repertoires in COVID-19. CDR1 SGHTA and CDR2 FQGNSA come from the germline V gene. This CDR3 comprises 15 residues. J lost 7 bases, V lost 5 bases, and 8 bases had no gene match. Produced via immunoSEQ multiplex PCR; TCRdb's table is partial and in-frame only. The profile shows some 100,000 clones, 70% to 90% of them singletons. This receptor was taken from a human donor in a cohort sampled during active COVID-19. The chain recombines TRBV7-2 with TRBJ1-6, with 7 bases matching TRBD1. The sequencing input was peripheral blood. CDR3 sequence: CASSPRQGDNSPLHF. For the CDR3, the DNA is TGTGCCAGCAGCCCGCGACAGGGCGACAATTCACCCCTCCACTTT.